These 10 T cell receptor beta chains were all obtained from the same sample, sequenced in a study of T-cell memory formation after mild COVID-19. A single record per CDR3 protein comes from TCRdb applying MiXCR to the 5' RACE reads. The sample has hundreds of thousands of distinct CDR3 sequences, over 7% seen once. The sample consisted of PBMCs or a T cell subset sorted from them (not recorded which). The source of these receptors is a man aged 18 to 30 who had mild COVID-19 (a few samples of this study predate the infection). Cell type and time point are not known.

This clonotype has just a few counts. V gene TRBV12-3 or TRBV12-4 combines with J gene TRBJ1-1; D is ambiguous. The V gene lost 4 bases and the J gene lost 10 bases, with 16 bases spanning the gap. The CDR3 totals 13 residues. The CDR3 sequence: CASSYREAPGAFF. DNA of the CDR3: TGTGCCAGCAGTTACCGCGAGGCGCCGGGAGCTTTCTTT.

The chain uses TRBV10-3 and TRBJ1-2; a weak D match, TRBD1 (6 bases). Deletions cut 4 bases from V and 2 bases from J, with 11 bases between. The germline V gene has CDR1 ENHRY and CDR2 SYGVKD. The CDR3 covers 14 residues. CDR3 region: CAISGQDANYGYTF. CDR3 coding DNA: TGTGCCATCAGTGGACAGGACGCAAACTATGGCTACACCTTC.

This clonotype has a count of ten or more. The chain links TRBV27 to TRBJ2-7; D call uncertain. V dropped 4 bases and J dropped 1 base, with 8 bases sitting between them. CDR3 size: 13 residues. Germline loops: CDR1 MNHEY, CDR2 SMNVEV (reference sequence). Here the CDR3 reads CASSSSPSYEQYF. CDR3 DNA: TGTGCCAGCAGTTCCTCTCCATCCTACGAGCAGTACTTC.

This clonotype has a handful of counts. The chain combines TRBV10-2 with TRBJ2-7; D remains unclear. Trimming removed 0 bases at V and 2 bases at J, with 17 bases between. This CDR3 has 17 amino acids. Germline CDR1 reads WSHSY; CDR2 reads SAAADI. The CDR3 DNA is TGCGCCAGCAGTGAGTCGTTGATGTCAGGTGGGGCCTACGAGCAGTACTTC. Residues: CASSESLMSGGAYEQYF.

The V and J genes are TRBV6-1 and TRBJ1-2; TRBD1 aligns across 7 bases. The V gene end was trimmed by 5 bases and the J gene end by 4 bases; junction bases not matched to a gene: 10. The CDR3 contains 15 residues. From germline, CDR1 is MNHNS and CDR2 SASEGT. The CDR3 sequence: CASSTRTGTVYGYTF. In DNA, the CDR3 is TGTGCCAGCAGTACTAGGACAGGAACGGTCTATGGCTACACCTTC.

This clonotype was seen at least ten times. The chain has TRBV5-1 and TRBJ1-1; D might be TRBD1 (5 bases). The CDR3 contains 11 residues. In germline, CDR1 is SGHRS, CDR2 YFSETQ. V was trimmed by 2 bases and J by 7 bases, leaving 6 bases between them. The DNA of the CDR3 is TGCGCCAGCAGCTTTGGGGGTGAAGCTTTCTTT. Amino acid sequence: CASSFGGEAFF.

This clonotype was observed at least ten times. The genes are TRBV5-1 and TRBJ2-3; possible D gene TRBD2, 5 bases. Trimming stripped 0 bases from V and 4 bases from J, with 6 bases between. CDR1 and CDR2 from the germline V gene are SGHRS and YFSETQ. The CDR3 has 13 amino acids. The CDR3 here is CASSLDSADTQYF. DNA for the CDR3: TGCGCCAGCAGCTTGGATAGCGCAGATACGCAGTATTTT.

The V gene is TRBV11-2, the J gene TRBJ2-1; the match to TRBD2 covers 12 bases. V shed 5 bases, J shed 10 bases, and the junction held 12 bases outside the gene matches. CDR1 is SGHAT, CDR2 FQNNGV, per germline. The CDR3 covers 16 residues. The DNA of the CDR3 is TGTGCCAGCAGCCTCCTAGCGGGGGGGCGACATCGGGAGCAGTTCTTC. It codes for CASSLLAGGRHREQFF.

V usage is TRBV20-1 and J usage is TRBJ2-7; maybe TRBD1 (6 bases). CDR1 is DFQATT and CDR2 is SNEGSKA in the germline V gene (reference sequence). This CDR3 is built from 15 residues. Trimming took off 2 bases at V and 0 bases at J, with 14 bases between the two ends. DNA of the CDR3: TGCAGTGCTAGATACGGGGTGGGGGCCTCCTACGAGCAGTACTTC. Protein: CSARYGVGASYEQYF.

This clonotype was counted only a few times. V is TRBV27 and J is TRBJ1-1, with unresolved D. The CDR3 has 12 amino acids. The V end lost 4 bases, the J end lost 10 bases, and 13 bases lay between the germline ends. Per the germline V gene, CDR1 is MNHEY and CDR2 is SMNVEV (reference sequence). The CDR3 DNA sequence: TGTGCCAGCAGTTCGTACTCTCAAGGAGCTTTCTTT. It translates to CASSSYSQGAFF.